This TCR beta chain was recovered during a study of T-cell memory formation after mild COVID-19. Trimming stripped 5 bases from V and 3 bases from J, with 20 bases between. The CDR3 has 15 amino acids. Germline V gene lookup returns CDR1 SQVTM and CDR2 ANQGSEA. TCRdb analysed the 5' RACE reads with MiXCR anew, one entry per CDR3 protein. The sample lists approximately 410,000 distinct CDR3 sequences, about 25% occurring once. This rearrangement joins TRBV29-1 to TRBJ2-7; weak D call: TRBD2 (6 bases). The clonotype comes from an adult woman who had mild COVID-19 (a few samples of this study predate the infection). Cell type and time point are not known. Sequences were obtained from PBMCs or a T cell subset sorted from them (not recorded which). The CDR3 DNA reads TGCAGCGTTCTGGCGGGCGGGGAGGTTGGCTACGAGCAGTACTTC. Translation: CSVLAGGEVGYEQYF.